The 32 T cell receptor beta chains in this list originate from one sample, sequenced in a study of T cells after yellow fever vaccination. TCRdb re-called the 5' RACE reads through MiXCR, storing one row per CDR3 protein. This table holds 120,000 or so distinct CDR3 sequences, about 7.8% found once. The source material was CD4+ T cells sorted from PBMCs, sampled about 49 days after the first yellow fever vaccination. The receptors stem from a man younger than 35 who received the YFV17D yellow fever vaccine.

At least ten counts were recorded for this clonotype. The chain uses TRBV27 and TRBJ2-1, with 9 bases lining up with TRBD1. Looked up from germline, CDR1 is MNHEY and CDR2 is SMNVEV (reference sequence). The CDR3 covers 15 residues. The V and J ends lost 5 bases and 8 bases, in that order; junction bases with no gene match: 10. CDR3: CASSPWTGAGDEQFF. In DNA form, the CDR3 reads TGTGCCAGCAGTCCCTGGACAGGGGCGGGCGATGAGCAGTTCTTC.

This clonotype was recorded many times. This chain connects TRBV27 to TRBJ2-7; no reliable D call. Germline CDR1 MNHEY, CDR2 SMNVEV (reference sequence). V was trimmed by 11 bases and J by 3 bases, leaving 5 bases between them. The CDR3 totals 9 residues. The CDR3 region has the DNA TGTGCCGGGTGCTACGAGCAGTACGTC. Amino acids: CAGCYEQYV.

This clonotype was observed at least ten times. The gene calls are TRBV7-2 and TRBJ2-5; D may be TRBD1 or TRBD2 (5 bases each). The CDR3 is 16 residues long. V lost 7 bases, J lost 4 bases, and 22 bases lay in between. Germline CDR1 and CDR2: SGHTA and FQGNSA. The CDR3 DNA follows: TGTGCCAGCACCCCGATGAGGGGATCGATGGGAGAGACCCAGTACTTC. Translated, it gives CASTPMRGSMGETQYF.

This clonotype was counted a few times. The CDR3 sequence: CASSLEGNTYYGYTF. The CDR3 DNA reads as TGCGCCAGCAGCTTGGAGGGGAACACCTACTATGGCTACACCTTC. V and J are TRBV5-1 and TRBJ1-2; a possible D gene is TRBD1 (5 bases). V lost 0 bases, J lost 3 bases, and 12 bases lay in between. CDR1 and CDR2 from the germline V gene are SGHRS and YFSETQ. This CDR3 has 15 residues.

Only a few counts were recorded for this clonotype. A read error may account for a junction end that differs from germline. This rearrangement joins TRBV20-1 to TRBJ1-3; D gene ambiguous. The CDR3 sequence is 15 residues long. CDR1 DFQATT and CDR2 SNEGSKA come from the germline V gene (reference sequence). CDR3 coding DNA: TGCTGTGCTAGAGATCGGCGAGTCTCTGGAAACACCATATATTTT. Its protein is CCARDRRVSGNTIYF.

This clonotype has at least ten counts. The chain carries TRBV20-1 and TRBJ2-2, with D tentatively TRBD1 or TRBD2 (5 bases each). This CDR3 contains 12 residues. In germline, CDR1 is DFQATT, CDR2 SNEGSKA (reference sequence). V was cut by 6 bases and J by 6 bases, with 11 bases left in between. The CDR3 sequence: CSAALGAGELFF. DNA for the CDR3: TGCAGTGCCGCTTTGGGGGCCGGGGAGCTGTTTTTT.

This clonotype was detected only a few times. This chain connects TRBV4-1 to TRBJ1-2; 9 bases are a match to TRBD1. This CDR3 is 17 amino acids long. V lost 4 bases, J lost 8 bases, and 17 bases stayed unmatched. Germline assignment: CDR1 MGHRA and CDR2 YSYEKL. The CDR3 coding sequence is TGCGCCAGCAGCCCGTTGAGCCGGGGACAGGGCTCAGACGGCTACACCTTC. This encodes CASSPLSRGQGSDGYTF.

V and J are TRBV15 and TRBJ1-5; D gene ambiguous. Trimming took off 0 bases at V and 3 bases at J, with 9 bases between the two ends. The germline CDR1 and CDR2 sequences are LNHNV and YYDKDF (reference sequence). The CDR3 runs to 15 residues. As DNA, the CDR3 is TGTGCCACCAGCAGAGATCCACGGATCAATCAGCCCCAGCATTTT. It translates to CATSRDPRINQPQHF.

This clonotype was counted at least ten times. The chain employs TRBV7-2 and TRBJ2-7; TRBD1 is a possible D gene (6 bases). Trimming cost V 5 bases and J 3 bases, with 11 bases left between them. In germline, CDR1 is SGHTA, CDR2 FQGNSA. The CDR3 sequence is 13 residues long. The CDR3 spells CASSPRGSYEQYV. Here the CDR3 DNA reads TGTGCCAGCAGCCCCAGGGGCAGCTACGAGCAGTACGTC.

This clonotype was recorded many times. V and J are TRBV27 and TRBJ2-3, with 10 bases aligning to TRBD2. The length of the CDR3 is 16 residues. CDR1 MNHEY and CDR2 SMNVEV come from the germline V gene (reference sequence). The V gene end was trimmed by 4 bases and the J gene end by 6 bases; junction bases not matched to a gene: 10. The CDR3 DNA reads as TGTGCCAGCAGTTCGGGACTAGCGCGACCGCGGGATACGCAGTATTTT. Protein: CASSSGLARPRDTQYF.

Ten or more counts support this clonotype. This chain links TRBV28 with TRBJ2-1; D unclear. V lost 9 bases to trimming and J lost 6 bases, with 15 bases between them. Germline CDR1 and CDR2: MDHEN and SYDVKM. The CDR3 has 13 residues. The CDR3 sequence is CASCVGVLNEQFF. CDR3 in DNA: TGTGCCAGTTGTGTTGGGGTACTCAATGAGCAGTTCTTC.

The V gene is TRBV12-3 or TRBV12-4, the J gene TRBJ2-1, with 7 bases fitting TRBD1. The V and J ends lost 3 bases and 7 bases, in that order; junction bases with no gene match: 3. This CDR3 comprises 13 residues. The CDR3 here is CASSFVQGNEQFF. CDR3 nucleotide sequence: TGTGCCAGCAGTTTTGTACAGGGGAATGAGCAGTTCTTC.

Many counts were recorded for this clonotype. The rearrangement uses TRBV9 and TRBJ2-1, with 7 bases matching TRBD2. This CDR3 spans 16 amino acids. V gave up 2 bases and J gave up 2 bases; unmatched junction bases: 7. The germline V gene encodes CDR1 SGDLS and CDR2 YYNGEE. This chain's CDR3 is CASSVDQRGAYNEQFF. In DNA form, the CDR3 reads TGTGCCAGCAGCGTCGATCAGCGGGGAGCCTACAATGAGCAGTTCTTC. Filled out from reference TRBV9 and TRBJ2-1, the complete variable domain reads DSGVTQTPKHLITATGQRVTLRCSPRSGDLSVYWYQQSLDQGLQFLIQYYNGEERAKGNILERFSAQQFPDLHSELNLSSLELGDSALYFCASSVDQRGAYNEQFFGPGTRLTVL.

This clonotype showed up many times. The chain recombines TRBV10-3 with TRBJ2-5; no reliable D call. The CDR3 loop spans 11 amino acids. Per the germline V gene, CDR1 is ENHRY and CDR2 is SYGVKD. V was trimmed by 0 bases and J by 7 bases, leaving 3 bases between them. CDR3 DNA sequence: TGTGCCATCAGTGAGTCGCGGACCCAGTACTTC. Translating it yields CAISESRTQYF.

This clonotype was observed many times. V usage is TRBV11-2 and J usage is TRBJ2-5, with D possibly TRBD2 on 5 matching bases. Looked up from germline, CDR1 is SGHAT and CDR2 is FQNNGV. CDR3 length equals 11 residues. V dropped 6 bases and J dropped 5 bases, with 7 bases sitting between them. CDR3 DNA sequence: TGTGCCAGCAGGGGCGGGGAGACCCAGTACTTC. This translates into CASRGGETQYF.

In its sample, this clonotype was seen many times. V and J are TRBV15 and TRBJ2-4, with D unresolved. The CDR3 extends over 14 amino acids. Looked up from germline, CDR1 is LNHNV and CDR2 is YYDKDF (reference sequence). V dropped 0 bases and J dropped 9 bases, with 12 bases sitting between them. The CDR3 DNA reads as TGTGCCACCAGCAGAGACCACGGGCTGGGCATTCAGTACTTC. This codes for CATSRDHGLGIQYF.

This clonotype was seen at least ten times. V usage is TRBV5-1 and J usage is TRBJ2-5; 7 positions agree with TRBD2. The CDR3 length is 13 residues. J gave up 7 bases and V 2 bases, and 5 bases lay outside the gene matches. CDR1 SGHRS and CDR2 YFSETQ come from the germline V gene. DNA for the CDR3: TGCGCCAGCAGCTTTGGGGGGGATGTGACCCAGTACTTC. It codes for CASSFGGDVTQYF.

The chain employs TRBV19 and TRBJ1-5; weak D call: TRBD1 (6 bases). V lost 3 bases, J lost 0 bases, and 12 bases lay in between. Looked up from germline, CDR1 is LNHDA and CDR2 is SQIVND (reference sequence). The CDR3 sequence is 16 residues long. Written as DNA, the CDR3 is TGTGCCAGTAGTATTGACAGGCCCTATAGCAATCAGCCCCAGCATTTT. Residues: CASSIDRPYSNQPQHF.

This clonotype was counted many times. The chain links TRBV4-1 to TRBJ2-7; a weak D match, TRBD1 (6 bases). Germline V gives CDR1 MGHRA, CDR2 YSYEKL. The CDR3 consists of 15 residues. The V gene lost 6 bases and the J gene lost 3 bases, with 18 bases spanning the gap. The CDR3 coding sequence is TGCGCCAGCAGTACGTTACCTGACAGGAACTACGAGCAGTACTTC. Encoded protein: CASSTLPDRNYEQYF.

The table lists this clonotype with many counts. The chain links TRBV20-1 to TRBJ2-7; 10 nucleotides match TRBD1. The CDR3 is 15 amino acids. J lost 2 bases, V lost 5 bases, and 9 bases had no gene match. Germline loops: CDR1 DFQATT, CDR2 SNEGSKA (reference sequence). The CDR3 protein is CSAGTGTGATYEQYF. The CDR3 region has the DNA TGCAGTGCTGGTACCGGGACAGGGGCCACCTACGAGCAGTACTTC.

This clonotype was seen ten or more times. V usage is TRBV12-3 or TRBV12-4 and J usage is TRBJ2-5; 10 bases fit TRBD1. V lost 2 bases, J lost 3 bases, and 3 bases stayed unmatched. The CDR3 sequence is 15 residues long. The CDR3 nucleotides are TGTGCCAGCAGTTTAAGGGGACAGGGGAAAGAGACCCAGTACTTC. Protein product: CASSLRGQGKETQYF.

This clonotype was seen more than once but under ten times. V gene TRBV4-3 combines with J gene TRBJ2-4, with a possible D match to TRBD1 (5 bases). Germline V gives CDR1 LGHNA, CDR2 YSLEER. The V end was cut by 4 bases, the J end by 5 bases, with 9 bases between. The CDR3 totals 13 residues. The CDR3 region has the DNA TGCGCCAGCAGCCTCGACAGTCAAAACATTCAGTACTTC. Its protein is CASSLDSQNIQYF.

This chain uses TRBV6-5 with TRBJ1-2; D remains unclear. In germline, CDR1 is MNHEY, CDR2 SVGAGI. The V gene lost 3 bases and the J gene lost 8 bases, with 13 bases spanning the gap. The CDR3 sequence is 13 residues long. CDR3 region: CASSYIGRRGYTF. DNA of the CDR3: TGTGCCAGCAGTTATATCGGCAGGCGCGGCTACACCTTC.

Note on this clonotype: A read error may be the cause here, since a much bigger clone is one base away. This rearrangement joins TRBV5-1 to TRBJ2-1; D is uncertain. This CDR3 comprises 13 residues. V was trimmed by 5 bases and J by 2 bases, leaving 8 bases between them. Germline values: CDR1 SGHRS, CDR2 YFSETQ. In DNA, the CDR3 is TGCGCCAGCAGGTCAGTGGCCTACAATGAGCAGTTCTTC. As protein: CASRSVAYNEQFF.

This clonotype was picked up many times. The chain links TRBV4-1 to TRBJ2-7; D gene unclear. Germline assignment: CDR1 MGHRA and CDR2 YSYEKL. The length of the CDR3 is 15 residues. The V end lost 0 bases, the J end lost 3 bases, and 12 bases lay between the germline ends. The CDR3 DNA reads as TGCGCCAGCAGCCAAGATCTTGGACCGCACTACGAGCAGTACTTC. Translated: CASSQDLGPHYEQYF.

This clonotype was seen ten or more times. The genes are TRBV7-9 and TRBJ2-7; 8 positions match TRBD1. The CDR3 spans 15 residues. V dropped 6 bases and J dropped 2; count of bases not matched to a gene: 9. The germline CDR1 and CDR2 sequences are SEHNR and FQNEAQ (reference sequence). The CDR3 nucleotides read TGTGCCAGCAGTCACTCTGGGACAGGCCCCTACGAGCAGTACGTC. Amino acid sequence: CASSHSGTGPYEQYV.

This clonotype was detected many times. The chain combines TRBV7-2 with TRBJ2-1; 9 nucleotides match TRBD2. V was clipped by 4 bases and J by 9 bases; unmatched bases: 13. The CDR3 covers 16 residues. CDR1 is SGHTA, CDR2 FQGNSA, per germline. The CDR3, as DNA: TGTGCCAGCAGCTCGGGCTTGGCTAGCGGGGAAAGTGAGCAGTTCTTC. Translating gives CASSSGLASGESEQFF.

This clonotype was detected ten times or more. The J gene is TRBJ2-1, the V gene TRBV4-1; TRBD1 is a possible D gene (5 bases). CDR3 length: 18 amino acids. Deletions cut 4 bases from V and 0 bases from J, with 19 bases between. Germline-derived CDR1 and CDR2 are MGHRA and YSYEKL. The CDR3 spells CASSRRVPDSTSYNEQFF. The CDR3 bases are TGCGCCAGCAGCCGCCGGGTCCCCGACAGTACCTCCTACAATGAGCAGTTCTTC.

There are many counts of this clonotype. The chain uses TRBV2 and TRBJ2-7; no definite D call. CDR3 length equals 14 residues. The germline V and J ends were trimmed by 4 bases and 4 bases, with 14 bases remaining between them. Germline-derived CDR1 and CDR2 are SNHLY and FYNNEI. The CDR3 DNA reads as TGTGCCAGCAGTGTCGATCTCGGGCCTTACGAGCAGTACGTC. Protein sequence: CASSVDLGPYEQYV.

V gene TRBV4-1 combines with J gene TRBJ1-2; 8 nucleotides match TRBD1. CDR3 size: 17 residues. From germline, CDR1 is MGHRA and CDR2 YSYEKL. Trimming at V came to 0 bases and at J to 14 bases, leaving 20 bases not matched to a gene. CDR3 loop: CASSQDPELALTDRETF. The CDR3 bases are TGCGCCAGCAGCCAAGACCCTGAACTGGCCCTAACGGACAGGGAAACCTTC.

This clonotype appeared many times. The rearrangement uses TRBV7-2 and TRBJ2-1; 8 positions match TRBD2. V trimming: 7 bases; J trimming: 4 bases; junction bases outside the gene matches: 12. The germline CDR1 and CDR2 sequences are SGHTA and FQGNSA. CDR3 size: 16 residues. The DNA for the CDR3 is TGTGCCAGCACCCTGTCGGCTAGCGGGCTATACAATGAGCAGTTCTTC. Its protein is CASTLSASGLYNEQFF.

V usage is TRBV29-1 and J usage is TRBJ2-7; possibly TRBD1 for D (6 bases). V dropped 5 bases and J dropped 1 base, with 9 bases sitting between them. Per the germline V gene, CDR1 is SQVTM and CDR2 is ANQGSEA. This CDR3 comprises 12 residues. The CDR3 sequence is CSVIGQSYEQYV. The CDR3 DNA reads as TGCAGCGTTATCGGACAGTCCTACGAGCAGTACGTC.